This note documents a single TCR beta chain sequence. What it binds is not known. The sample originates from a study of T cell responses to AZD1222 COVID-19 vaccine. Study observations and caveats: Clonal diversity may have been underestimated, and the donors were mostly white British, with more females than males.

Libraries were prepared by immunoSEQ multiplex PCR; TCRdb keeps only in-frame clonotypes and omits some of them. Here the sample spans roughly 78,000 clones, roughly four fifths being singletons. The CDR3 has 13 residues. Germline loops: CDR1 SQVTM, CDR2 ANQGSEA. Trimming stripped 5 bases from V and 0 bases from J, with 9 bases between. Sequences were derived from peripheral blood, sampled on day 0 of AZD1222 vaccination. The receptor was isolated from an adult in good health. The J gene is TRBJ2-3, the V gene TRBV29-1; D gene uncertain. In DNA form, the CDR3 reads TGCAGCGTTAGGACCCCTAGCACAGATACGCAGTATTTT. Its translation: CSVRTPSTDTQYF.